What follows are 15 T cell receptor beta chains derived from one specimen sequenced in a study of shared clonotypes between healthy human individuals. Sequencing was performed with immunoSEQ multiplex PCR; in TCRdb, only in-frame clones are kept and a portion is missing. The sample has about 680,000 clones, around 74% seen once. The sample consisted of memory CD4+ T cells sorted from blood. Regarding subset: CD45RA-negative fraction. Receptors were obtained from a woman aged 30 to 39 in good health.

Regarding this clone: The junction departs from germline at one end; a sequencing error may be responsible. The chain's CDR3 is CASSQSAMTSSNEQYF. The CDR3 DNA follows: TGTGCCAGCAGCCAATCCGCCATGACTAGCTCCAACGAGCAGTACTTC. The chain is built from TRBV7-2 and TRBJ2-7, with 7 bases that match TRBD2. Germline V gene lookup returns CDR1 SGHTA and CDR2 FQGNSA. The CDR3 spans 16 residues.

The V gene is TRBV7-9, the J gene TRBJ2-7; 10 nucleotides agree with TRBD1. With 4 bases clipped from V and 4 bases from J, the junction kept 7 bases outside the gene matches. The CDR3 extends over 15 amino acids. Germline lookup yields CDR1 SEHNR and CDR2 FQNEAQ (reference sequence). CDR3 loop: CASSSGTGERYEQYF. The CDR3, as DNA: TGTGCCAGCAGCTCCGGGACAGGGGAGAGGTACGAGCAGTACTTC.

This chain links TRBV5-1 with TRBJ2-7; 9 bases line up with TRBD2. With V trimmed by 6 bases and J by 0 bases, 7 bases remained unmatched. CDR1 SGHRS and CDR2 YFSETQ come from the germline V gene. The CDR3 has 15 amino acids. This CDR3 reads CASTPLAGSSYEQYF. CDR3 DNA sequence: TGCGCCAGCACCCCTCTAGCGGGAAGCTCCTACGAGCAGTACTTC.

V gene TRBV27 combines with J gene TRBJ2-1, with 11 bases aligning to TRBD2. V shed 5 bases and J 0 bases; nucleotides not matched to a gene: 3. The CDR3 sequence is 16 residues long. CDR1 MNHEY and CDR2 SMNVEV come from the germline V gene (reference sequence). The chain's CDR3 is CASSPLAGGSYNEQFF. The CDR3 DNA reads TGTGCCAGCAGTCCCCTAGCGGGAGGCTCCTACAATGAGCAGTTCTTC.

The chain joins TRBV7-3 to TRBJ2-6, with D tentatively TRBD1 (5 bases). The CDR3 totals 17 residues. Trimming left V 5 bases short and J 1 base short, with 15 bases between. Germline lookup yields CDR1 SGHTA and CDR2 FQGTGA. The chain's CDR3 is CASSPQGRDSGANVLTF. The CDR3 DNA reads TGTGCCAGCAGCCCCCAGGGCAGGGATTCTGGGGCCAACGTCCTGACTTTC.

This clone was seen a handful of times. CDR3 amino acids: CASRGQGTDTQYF. In DNA form, the CDR3 reads TGTGCCAGCAGGGGACAGGGCACAGATACGCAGTATTTT. The genes are TRBV11-3 and TRBJ2-3; TRBD1 matches at 8 bases. This CDR3 has 13 residues. V shed 6 bases and J 1 base; nucleotides not matched to a gene: 0. Germline V lookup: CDR1 SGHNT, CDR2 YENEEA.

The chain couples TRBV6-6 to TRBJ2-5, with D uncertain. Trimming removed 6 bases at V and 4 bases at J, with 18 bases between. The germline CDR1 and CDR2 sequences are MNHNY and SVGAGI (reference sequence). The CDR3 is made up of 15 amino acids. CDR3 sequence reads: CASRGPVSGGETQYF. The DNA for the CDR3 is TGTGCCAGCAGAGGTCCTGTTTCGGGTGGAGAGACCCAGTACTTC.

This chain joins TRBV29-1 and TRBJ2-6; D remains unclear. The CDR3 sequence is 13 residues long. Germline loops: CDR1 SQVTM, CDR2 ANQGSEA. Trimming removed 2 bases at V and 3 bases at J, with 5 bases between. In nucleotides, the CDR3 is TGCAGCGTTGAACTTAGTGGGGCCAACGTCCTGACTTTC. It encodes CSVELSGANVLTF.

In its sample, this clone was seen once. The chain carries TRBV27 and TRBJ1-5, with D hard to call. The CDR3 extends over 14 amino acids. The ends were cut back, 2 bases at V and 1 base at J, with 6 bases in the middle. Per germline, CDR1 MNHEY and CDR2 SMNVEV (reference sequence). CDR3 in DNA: TGTGCCAGCAGTTTAGAAGGGAGCAATCAGCCCCAGCATTTT. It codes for CASSLEGSNQPQHF.

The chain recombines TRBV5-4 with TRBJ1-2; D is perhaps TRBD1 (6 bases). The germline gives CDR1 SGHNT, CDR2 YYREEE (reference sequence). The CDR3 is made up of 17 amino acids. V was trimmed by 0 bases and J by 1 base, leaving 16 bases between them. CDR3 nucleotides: TGTGCCAGCAGCTTGGTGTCAGGGACACATCATAACTATGGCTACACCTTC. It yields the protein CASSLVSGTHHNYGYTF. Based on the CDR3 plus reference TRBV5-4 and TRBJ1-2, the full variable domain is ETGVTQSPTHLIKTRGQQVTLRCSSQSGHNTVSWYQQALGQGPQFIFQYYREEENGRGNFPPRFSGLQFPNYSSELNVNALELDDSALYLCASSLVSGTHHNYGYTFGSGTRLTVV.

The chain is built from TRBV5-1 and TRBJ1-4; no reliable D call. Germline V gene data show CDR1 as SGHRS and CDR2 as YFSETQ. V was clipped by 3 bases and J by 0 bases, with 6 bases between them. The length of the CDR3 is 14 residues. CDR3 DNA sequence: TGCGCCAGCAGCTCCTTTGCAACTAATGAAAAACTGTTTTTT. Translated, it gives CASSSFATNEKLFF.

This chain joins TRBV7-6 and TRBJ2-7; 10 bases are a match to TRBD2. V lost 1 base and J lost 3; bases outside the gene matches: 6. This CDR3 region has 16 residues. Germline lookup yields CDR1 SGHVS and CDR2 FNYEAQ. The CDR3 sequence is CASSLDASGSFYEQYF. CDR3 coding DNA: TGTGCCAGCAGCTTAGATGCTAGCGGGAGTTTCTACGAGCAGTACTTC.

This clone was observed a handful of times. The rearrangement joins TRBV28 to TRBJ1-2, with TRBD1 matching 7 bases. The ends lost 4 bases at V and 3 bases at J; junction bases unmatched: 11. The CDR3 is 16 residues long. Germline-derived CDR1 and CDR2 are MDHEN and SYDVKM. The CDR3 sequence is CASSSPGQAGDYGYTF. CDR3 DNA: TGTGCCAGCAGTTCTCCCGGACAGGCTGGGGACTATGGCTACACCTTC.

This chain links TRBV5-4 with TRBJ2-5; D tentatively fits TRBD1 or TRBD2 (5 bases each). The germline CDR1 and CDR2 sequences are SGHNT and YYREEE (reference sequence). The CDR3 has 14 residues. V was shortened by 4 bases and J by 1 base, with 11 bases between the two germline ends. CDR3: CASSARDGQETQYF. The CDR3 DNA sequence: TGTGCCAGCAGCGCGAGGGACGGCCAAGAGACCCAGTACTTC.

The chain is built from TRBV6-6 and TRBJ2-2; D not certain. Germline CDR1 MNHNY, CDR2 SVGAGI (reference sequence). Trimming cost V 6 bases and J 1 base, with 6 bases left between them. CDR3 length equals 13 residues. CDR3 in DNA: TGTGCCAGCAGGCCACTGAACACCGGGGAGCTGTTTTTT. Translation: CASRPLNTGELFF.